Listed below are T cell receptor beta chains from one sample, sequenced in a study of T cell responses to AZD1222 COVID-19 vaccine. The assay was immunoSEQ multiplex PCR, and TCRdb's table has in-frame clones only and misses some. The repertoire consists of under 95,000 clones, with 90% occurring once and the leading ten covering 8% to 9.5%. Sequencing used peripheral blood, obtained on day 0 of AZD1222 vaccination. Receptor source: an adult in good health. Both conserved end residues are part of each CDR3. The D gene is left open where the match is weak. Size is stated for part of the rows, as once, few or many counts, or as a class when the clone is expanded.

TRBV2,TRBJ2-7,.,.,TGTGCCAGCATGGACTTCTTGACCTCCTACGAGCAGTACTTC,CASMDFLTSYEQYF
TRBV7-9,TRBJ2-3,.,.,TGTGCCAGCAGCTATCAGAATACGCAGTATTTT,CASSYQNTQYF
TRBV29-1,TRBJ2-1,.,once,TGCAGCGTTGAAGATCAGGCTAGTGTCAATGAGCAGTTCTTC,CSVEDQASVNEQFF
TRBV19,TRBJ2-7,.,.,TGTGCCAGTAGTAAGGGGACCGTCGGATCGGGGGAGCAGTACTTC,CASSKGTVGSGEQYF
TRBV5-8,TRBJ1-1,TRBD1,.,TGTGCCAGCAGCTTGGCCCACGGGACAGCGAACACTGAAGCTTTCTTT,CASSLAHGTANTEAFF
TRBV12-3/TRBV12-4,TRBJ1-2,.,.,TGTGCCAGCAGGGCGACAGAGAACTATGGCTACACCTTC,CASRATENYGYTF
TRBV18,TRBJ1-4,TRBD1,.,TGTGCCAGCTCACCACCGGGACAGGGGGGAGAAAAACTGTTTTTT,CASSPPGQGGEKLFF
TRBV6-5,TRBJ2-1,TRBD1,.,TGTGCCAGCAATTCAGGACAGGGGAGTAATGAGCAGTTCTTC,CASNSGQGSNEQFF
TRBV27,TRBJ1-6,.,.,TGTGCCAGCAGTTTATCGGGGGCAGGGAATTCACCCCTCCACTTT,CASSLSGAGNSPLHF
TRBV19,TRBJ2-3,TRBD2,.,TGTGCCAGTAGGGGACTAGCTGGGGATACGCAGTATTTT,CASRGLAGDTQYF
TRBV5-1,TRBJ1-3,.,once,TGCGCCAGCAGCTTCGAGAGCTCTGGAAACACCATATATTTT,CASSFESSGNTIYF
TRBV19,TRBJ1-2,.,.,TGTGCCAGTAGTATACAGGGAAACTATGGCTACACCTTC,CASSIQGNYGYTF
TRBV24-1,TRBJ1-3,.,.,TGTGCCACCAGTGAGGAACAGACCTCTGGAAACACCATATATTTT,CATSEEQTSGNTIYF
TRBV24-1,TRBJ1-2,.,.,TGTGCCACCAGTTGGAGGAACGGAGGCTACACCTTC,CATSWRNGGYTF
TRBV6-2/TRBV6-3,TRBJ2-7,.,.,TGTGCCAGCAGTTACCCCGCCTACGAGCAGTACTTC,CASSYPAYEQYF
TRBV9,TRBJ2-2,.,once,TGTGCCAGCAGCTTACTAACCGCCGGGGAGCTGTTTTTT,CASSLLTAGELFF
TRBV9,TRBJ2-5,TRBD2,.,TGTGCCAGCAGCGTGAGTACAGCGGGGTTCCAGGAGACCCAGTACTTC,CASSVSTAGFQETQYF
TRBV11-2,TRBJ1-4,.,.,TGTGCCAGCAGTTTAACTTCACTTAATGAAAAACTGTTTTTT,CASSLTSLNEKLFF
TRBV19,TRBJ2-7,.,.,TGTGCCAGTAGCTCTGACAGGTACTACGAGCAGTACTTC,CASSSDRYYEQYF
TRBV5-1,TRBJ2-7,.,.,TGCGCCAGCAGCTTGTACGGGGGCGCTCCGGGGGAGCAGTACTTC,CASSLYGGAPGEQYF
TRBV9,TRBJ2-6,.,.,TGTGCCAGCAGCGCTCTACCTGGGGCCAACGTCCTGACTTTC,CASSALPGANVLTF
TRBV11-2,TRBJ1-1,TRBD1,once,TGTGCCAGCAGCGCCTCTGGGGACAGGGCTTTCTTT,CASSASGDRAFF
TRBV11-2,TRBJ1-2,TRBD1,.,TGTGCCAGCAGTCATCCGGGACAGGGCTATGGCTACACCTTC,CASSHPGQGYGYTF
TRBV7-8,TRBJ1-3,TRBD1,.,TGTGCCAGCAGGCCGACAGGGAACTCTGGAAACACCATATATTTT,CASRPTGNSGNTIYF
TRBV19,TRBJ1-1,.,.,TGTGCCAGTAGTATCGGGGAAACTGAAGCTTTCTTT,CASSIGETEAFF
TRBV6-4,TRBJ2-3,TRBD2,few,TGTGCCAGCAGCCCTACTAGCGGGGGGACAGATACGCAGTATTTT,CASSPTSGGTDTQYF
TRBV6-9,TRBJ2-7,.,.,TGTGCCAGCAGTTCCCCGTTCGGGGTTGGCGAGCAGTACTTC,CASSSPFGVGEQYF
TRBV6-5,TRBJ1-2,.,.,TGTGCCAGCAGGGAGACAGCTAACTATGGCTACACCTTC,CASRETANYGYTF
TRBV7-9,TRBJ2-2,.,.,TGTGCCAGCGACTCCGGGCCCCGCGCCACCGGGGAGCTGTTTTTT,CASDSGPRATGELFF
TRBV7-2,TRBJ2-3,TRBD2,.,TGTGCCACCGGGCTAGCGGGGAAAGATACGCAGTATTTT,CATGLAGKDTQYF
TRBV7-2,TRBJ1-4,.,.,TGTGCAAGCCGCCCGGGGGGGGCCTATGAAAAACTGTTTTTT,CASRPGGAYEKLFF
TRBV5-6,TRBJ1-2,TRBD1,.,TGTGCCAGCAACTCATTGGGACAGGGGGGCTATGGCTACACCTTC,CASNSLGQGGYGYTF
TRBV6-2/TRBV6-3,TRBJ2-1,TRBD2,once,TGTGCCAGCAGCAGGACTAGCTGGGAGCAGTTCTTC,CASSRTSWEQFF
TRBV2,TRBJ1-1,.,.,TGTGCCAGCACGATCCTCACTGAAGCTTTCTTT,CASTILTEAFF
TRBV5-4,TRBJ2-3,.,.,TGTGCCAGCAGCTTGACACCTAGCACAGATACGCAGTATTTT,CASSLTPSTDTQYF
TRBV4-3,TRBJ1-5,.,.,TGCGCCAGCAGCCGCGGTCCAGGTACTCCCGACAATCAGCCCCAGCATTTT,CASSRGPGTPDNQPQHF
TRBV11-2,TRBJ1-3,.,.,TGTGCCAGCAGCTTAAATGAGGGTCCTCCGGCCAATTTT,CASSLNEGPPANF
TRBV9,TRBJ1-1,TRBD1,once,TGTGCCAGCAGCGCTATTAGTCCAGGGGGATTGAACACTGAAGCTTTCTTT,CASSAISPGGLNTEAFF
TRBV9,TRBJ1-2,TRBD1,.,TGTGCCAGCACCAGCAGGGGGCGCCCCTATGGCTACACCTTC,CASTSRGRPYGYTF
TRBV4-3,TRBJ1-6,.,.,TGCGCCAGCAGCCAAGATTGGCTCGGTAGCTCCTATAATTCACCCCTCCACTTT,CASSQDWLGSSYNSPLHF
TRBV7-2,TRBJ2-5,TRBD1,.,TGTGCCAGCAGCCCACAGGGGCTCGTTGGTGAGACCCAGTACTTC,CASSPQGLVGETQYF
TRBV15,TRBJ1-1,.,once,TGTGCCACCAGCGTCTTTAGGGCGAACACTGAAGCTTTCTTT,CATSVFRANTEAFF
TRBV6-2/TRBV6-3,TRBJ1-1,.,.,TGTGCCAGCAGTCCCCCTGACTCCGGCGCTTTCTTT,CASSPPDSGAFF
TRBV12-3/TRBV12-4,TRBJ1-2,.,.,TGTGCCAGCAGTTTTGGGGGCGAGGGCTACACCTTC,CASSFGGEGYTF
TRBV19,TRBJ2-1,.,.,TGTGCCAGTAGTATACCGGGGGCCTTCGATGAGCAGTTCTTC,CASSIPGAFDEQFF
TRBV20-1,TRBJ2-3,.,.,TGCAGTGCTAGGGGCAATACGCAGTATTTT,CSARGNTQYF
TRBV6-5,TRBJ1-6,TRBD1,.,TGTGCCAGCACCAGGGGGCTGAATTCACCCCTCCACTTT,CASTRGLNSPLHF
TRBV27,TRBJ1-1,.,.,TGTGCCAGCAGTTCCGAGCACACTGAAGCTTTCTTT,CASSSEHTEAFF
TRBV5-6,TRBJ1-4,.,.,TGTGCCAGCAGCTCTGGGACCCATGAAAAACTGTTTTTT,CASSSGTHEKLFF
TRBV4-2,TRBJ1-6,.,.,TGTGCCAGCAGCCAAGATCTCTGGGATTCACCCCTCCACTTT,CASSQDLWDSPLHF
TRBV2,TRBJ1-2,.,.,TGTGCCAGCAGTGAGGGGCAGAGCTATGGCTACACCTTC,CASSEGQSYGYTF
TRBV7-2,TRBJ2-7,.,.,TGTGCCAGCAGCCCCGTTCCCCGAGAGCAGTACTTC,CASSPVPREQYF